Listed here are 12 T cell receptor beta chains from one sample, sequenced in a study of OX40 agonist ivuxolimab in advanced cancers. Only in-frame clones appear in the TCRdb table, and some are missing; sequencing was by immunoSEQ multiplex PCR. The sample has under 20,000 clones, about four fifths seen once. The specimen comprised CD4+ or CD8+ T cells sorted from blood, sampled in a trial of the OX40 agonist ivuxolimab. These receptors were taken from an adult with an advanced solid tumor such as melanoma, head and neck, liver or kidney cancer.

This clone was seen a single time. This chain connects TRBV7-9 to TRBJ2-3; 10 bases agree with TRBD1. This CDR3 spans 17 amino acids. V shed 5 bases and J 3 bases; nucleotides not matched to a gene: 11. CDR1 is SEHNR, CDR2 FQNEAQ, per germline (reference sequence). The CDR3 DNA reads TGTGCCAGCAGCCCCTCCAGGACAGGGGGAACGACAGATACGCAGTATTTT. Its translation: CASSPSRTGGTTDTQYF.

The chain recombines TRBV4-3 with TRBJ1-1, with TRBD1 matching 9 bases. The V segment lost 3 bases and the J segment 11 bases; nucleotides outside the gene matches: 13. The CDR3 length is 15 residues. Germline assignment: CDR1 LGHNA and CDR2 YSLEER. The CDR3 reads CASSQDTGGNIDAFF. The CDR3 DNA reads as TGCGCCAGCAGCCAGGATACAGGGGGCAACATCGATGCTTTCTTT.

This chain connects TRBV9 to TRBJ2-2, with TRBD2 matching over 12 bases. V gave up 0 bases and J gave up 4 bases; unmatched junction bases: 7. This CDR3 is built from 18 residues. CDR1 SGDLS and CDR2 YYNGEE come from the germline V gene. DNA of the CDR3: TGTGCCAGCAGCGTAGAAGGACTAGCGGGGATAGGCACCGGGGAGCTGTTTTTT. It is translated as CASSVEGLAGIGTGELFF.

The chain links TRBV29-1 to TRBJ2-7; either TRBD1 or TRBD2 may fit D (5 bases each). The V end lost 2 bases, the J end lost 0 bases, and 17 bases lay between the germline ends. The length of the CDR3 is 16 residues. Germline CDR1 SQVTM, CDR2 ANQGSEA. CDR3 DNA sequence: TGCAGCGTTGAACCCACTCAAGCAGGGAGCTCCTACGAGCAGTACTTC. It codes for CSVEPTQAGSSYEQYF.

The rearrangement links TRBV19 to TRBJ2-4; D call uncertain. V shed 3 bases and J shed 9 bases, with 9 bases lying between them. Germline CDR1 LNHDA, CDR2 SQIVND (reference sequence). The CDR3 is 12 amino acids. CDR3 DNA: TGTGCCAGTAGTATGAGCTTACCCATTCAGTACTTC. Amino acids: CASSMSLPIQYF.

The V and J genes are TRBV7-2 and TRBJ2-2; TRBD2 might be the D (5 bases). Per germline, CDR1 SGHTA and CDR2 FQGNSA. V lost 5 bases and J lost 4, with 11 bases in between. The CDR3 is 14 residues long. The CDR3 DNA reads as TGTGCCAGCAGCGGACTCTTAGGCACCGGGGAGCTGTTTTTT. It translates to CASSGLLGTGELFF.

The V call is TRBV5-1, the J call TRBJ1-1; 10 positions agree with TRBD1. The CDR3 consists of 19 residues. From germline, CDR1 is SGHRS and CDR2 YFSETQ. The junction had 19 bases not matched to a gene; V was cut back by 4 bases and J by 4 bases. This CDR3 is CASSPLPGQGGFEGTEAFF. As DNA, the CDR3 is TGCGCCAGCAGCCCACTACCAGGACAGGGGGGATTTGAGGGCACTGAAGCTTTCTTT.

V gene TRBV9 combines with J gene TRBJ2-6; D may be TRBD1 (5 bases). CDR1 and CDR2 from the germline V gene are SGDLS and YYNGEE. The ends were cut back, 2 bases at V and 0 bases at J, with 21 bases in the middle. The CDR3 is 20 amino acids. The CDR3 region has the DNA TGTGCCAGCAGCGTTACTACAGCCCCGAGACAGTCCTCTGGGGCCAACGTCCTGACTTTC. This translates into CASSVTTAPRQSSGANVLTF.

The chain uses TRBV7-9 and TRBJ1-5; D unresolved. Trimming took off 5 bases at V and 7 bases at J, with 12 bases between the two ends. Germline V CDR1 and CDR2: SEHNR, FQNEAQ (reference sequence). The CDR3 loop spans 13 amino acids. The CDR3 sequence is CASSPLSGQPQHF. The CDR3 DNA sequence: TGTGCCAGCAGCCCGCTTTCGGGCCAGCCCCAGCATTTT.

The chain has TRBV6-5 and TRBJ1-2; a weak D match, TRBD1 (5 bases). The germline V gene encodes CDR1 MNHEY and CDR2 SVGAGI. V lost 1 base, J lost 4 bases, and 13 bases lay in between. The CDR3 is made up of 15 amino acids. DNA for the CDR3: TGTGCCAGCAGTTACTTAGTCCGGGGGGGCTATGGCTACACCTTC. Translating it yields CASSYLVRGGYGYTF.

The chain is built from TRBV12-5 and TRBJ1-2; no clear D gene. The germline V gene encodes CDR1 LGHNT and CDR2 FRNRAP. Trimming took 6 bases from V and 6 from J, leaving 17 bases between them. The CDR3 is 14 residues long. The CDR3 sequence is CASGPPGGKNGYTF. In nucleotides, the CDR3 is TGTGCTAGTGGACCACCCGGTGGTAAGAATGGCTACACCTTC.

The rearrangement joins TRBV6-5 to TRBJ2-1; 7 bases match TRBD1. The CDR3 is 13 residues long. Per the germline V gene, CDR1 is MNHEY and CDR2 is SVGAGI. With 10 bases clipped from V and 6 bases from J, the junction kept 9 bases outside the gene matches. The CDR3 DNA reads as TGTGCCACCGAGGGCACAGGGGCCAATGAGCAGTTCTTC. The encoded protein is CATEGTGANEQFF.